These 19 T cell receptor beta chains originate from one sample sequenced in a study of T cell repertoires in cytomegalovirus infection. For these TCRs, the target antigens are not known. In TCRdb, the reads were re-called with MiXCR into one record per CDR3 protein. The sample carries approximately 600,000 distinct CDR3 sequences, almost 40% recorded once. Sequencing was performed on cultured PBMCs, taken from culture after CMV antigen stimulation. Receptor source: a human donor in good health (CMV status not recorded). Some clones in this sample may be carry-over from other donors' samples.

The table lists this clonotype with a few counts. The J gene is TRBJ2-2, the V gene TRBV7-2, with D perhaps TRBD1 or TRBD2 (6 bases each). CDR3 length: 15 residues. V was shortened by 2 bases and J by 5 bases, with 12 bases between the two germline ends. Germline CDR1 SGHTA, CDR2 FQGNSA. The CDR3 spells CASSLTGGATGELFF. CDR3 nucleotides: TGTGCCAGCAGCTTAACCGGGGGCGCAACCGGGGAGCTGTTTTTT.

This chain connects TRBV5-1 to TRBJ2-1; no reliable D call. Trimming stripped 6 bases from V and 9 bases from J, with 22 bases between. Germline loops: CDR1 SGHRS, CDR2 YFSETQ. The CDR3 is 15 amino acids. CDR3 DNA: TGCGCCAGCACGAAGGTGGGCGGCAGTTGGAGTGAGCAGTTCTTC. It codes for CASTKVGGSWSEQFF.

This clonotype was observed a few times. The rearrangement joins TRBV12-3 or TRBV12-4 to TRBJ2-1, with D possibly TRBD2 on 5 matching bases. CDR3 length equals 13 residues. Trimming took off 2 bases at V and 8 bases at J, with 10 bases between the two ends. The CDR3 spells CASSLWVGDEQFF. CDR3 nucleotide sequence: TGTGCCAGCAGTTTATGGGTCGGGGATGAGCAGTTCTTC.

The V gene is TRBV7-8, the J gene TRBJ2-5, with TRBD1 as a possible D gene (5 bases). CDR1 SGHVS and CDR2 FQNEAQ come from the germline V gene. The CDR3 is made up of 15 amino acids. Trimming shortened V by 3 bases and J by 2 bases, and 13 bases separated the two germline ends. The CDR3 sequence is CASSLLRQLQETQYF. The CDR3 region has the DNA TGTGCCAGCAGCTTGTTGAGACAGCTACAAGAGACCCAGTACTTC.

The rearrangement links TRBV11-2 to TRBJ2-4, with a tentative D call TRBD2 (6 bases). This CDR3 is built from 14 residues. Germline loops: CDR1 SGHAT, CDR2 FQNNGV. Deletions cut 3 bases from V and 4 bases from J, with 10 bases between. CDR3 loop: CASSFGLLKNIQYF. The CDR3 DNA sequence: TGTGCCAGCAGCTTTGGACTACTTAAAAACATTCAGTACTTC.

In this sample, this clonotype turned up a few times. The rearrangement links TRBV2 to TRBJ1-4; D not resolved. The CDR3 sequence is 13 residues long. Germline values: CDR1 SNHLY, CDR2 FYNNEI. The V gene lost 8 bases and the J gene lost 8 bases, with 15 bases spanning the gap. This chain's CDR3 is CASRPGRVEKLFF. The CDR3 bases are TGTGCCAGCCGACCCGGGCGGGTCGAAAAACTGTTTTTT.

The chain employs TRBV14 and TRBJ1-2; the match to TRBD1 covers 10 bases. The CDR3 covers 17 residues. V lost 4 bases, J lost 0 bases, and 8 bases stayed unmatched. Germline CDR1 reads SGHDN; CDR2 reads FVKESK. The CDR3 region is CASSPGTGVRSNYGYTF. The CDR3, as DNA: TGTGCCAGCAGCCCTGGGACAGGGGTCAGGTCTAACTATGGCTACACCTTC. Full variable domain (remainder filled in from reference TRBV14 and TRBJ1-2): EAGVTQFPSHSVIEKGQTVTLRCDPISGHDNLYWYRRVMGKEIKFLLHFVKESKQDESGMPNNRFLAERTGGTYSTLKVQPAELEDSGVYFCASSPGTGVRSNYGYTFGSGTRLTVV.

The chain has TRBV7-2 and TRBJ2-7, with a weak D call TRBD2 (6 bases). Germline CDR1 SGHTA, CDR2 FQGNSA. This CDR3 is built from 14 residues. CDR3 nucleotides: TGTGCTACCGTTGGGGACTGGGGCTCCTACGAGCAGTACTTC. Protein product: CATVGDWGSYEQYF.

The V and J genes are TRBV7-2 and TRBJ2-7; maybe TRBD2 (6 bases). From germline, CDR1 is SGHTA and CDR2 FQGNSA. Trimming shortened V by 2 bases and J by 0 bases, and 11 bases separated the two germline ends. The CDR3 loop spans 15 amino acids. The DNA of the CDR3 is TGTGCCAGCAGCTTAAGTGGGGGGACCTCCTACGAGCAGTACTTC. Translation gives CASSLSGGTSYEQYF. Combining the CDR3 with reference TRBV7-2 and TRBJ2-7 gives the whole variable domain GAGVSQSPSNKVTEKGKDVELRCDPISGHTALYWYRQSLGQGLEFLIYFQGNSAPDKSGLPSDRFSAERTGGSVSTLTIQRTQQEDSAVYLCASSLSGGTSYEQYFGPGTRLTVT.

The V and J genes are TRBV11-2 and TRBJ1-2, with D possibly being TRBD1 (5 bases). Trimming shortened V by 2 bases and J by 6 bases, and 10 bases separated the two germline ends. The CDR3 runs to 13 residues. In germline, CDR1 is SGHAT, CDR2 FQNNGV. DNA for the CDR3: TGTGCCAGCAGCTTAAGGTTGGGGGATGGCTACACCTTC. Translated: CASSLRLGDGYTF.

This clonotype was picked up a small number of times. CDR3 in DNA: TGTGCCAGCAGCTTAGCCCTGCCTGGCACAGATACGCAGTATTTT. It encodes CASSLALPGTDTQYF. The J gene is TRBJ2-3, the V gene TRBV7-2; unclear D gene. V was cut by 0 bases and J by 1 base, with 8 bases left in between. Germline-derived CDR1 and CDR2 are SGHTA and FQGNSA. The CDR3 has 15 amino acids.

The chain couples TRBV2 to TRBJ1-1; D call uncertain. The germline V gene has CDR1 SNHLY and CDR2 FYNNEI. V was cut by 1 base and J by 9 bases, with 12 bases left in between. The CDR3 covers 13 residues. The CDR3 loop reads CASSEGLALKAFF. CDR3 nucleotide sequence: TGTGCCAGCAGTGAAGGGCTGGCACTTAAAGCTTTCTTT.

This chain uses TRBV6-1 with TRBJ1-1; 7 nucleotides align to TRBD1. CDR3 length: 14 amino acids. CDR1 is MNHNS, CDR2 SASEGT, per germline. Germline trimming cut 3 bases from V and 2 bases from J; bases unmatched to any gene: 3. CDR3 DNA sequence: TGTGCCAGCAGTGAGAGGGACAGCAACACTGAAGCTTTCTTT. Its translation: CASSERDSNTEAFF.

The rearrangement uses TRBV7-9 and TRBJ1-3; a possible D gene is TRBD1 (5 bases). The CDR3 is 16 amino acids. Trimming cost V 4 bases and J 3 bases, with 16 bases left between them. In germline, CDR1 is SEHNR, CDR2 FQNEAQ (reference sequence). CDR3 protein: CASSYPPGVVGNTIYF. CDR3 coding DNA: TGTGCCAGCAGCTATCCTCCGGGGGTAGTTGGAAACACCATATATTTT.

J is TRBJ2-1 and V is TRBV2; 7 bases line up with TRBD2. The V gene's germline CDR1 is SNHLY and CDR2 FYNNEI. Trimming removed 3 bases from V and 8 bases from J; junction bases left unmatched: 7. CDR3 length: 14 amino acids. CDR3 sequence reads: CASSDRAGDDEQFF. The CDR3 nucleotides are TGTGCCAGCAGTGACAGGGCGGGGGATGATGAGCAGTTCTTC. The whole variable domain, filled in from reference TRBV2 and TRBJ2-1, reads EPEVTQTPSHQVTQMGQEVILRCVPISNHLYFYWYRQILGQKVEFLVSFYNNEISEKSEIFDDQFSVERPDGSNFTLKIRSTKLEDSAMYFCASSDRAGDDEQFFGPGTRLTVL.

The chain couples TRBV4-3 to TRBJ1-2; 8 nucleotides line up with TRBD1. Germline-derived CDR1 and CDR2 are LGHNA and YSLEER. The CDR3 contains 16 residues. V trimming: 3 bases; J trimming: 3 bases; junction bases outside the gene matches: 9. The CDR3 loop is CASSQDYSQGDYGYTF. The CDR3 coding sequence is TGCGCCAGCAGCCAGGATTACTCACAGGGGGACTATGGCTACACCTTC.

This clonotype appeared a few times. The genes are TRBV7-2 and TRBJ2-3; the match to TRBD1 covers 8 bases. The CDR3 has 15 amino acids. Per germline, CDR1 SGHTA and CDR2 FQGNSA. The junction had 9 bases not matched to a gene; V was cut back by 5 bases and J by 5 bases. The CDR3 bases are TGTGCCAGCAGCCTTAGATCAGGGGGCATAGATACGCAGTATTTT. Encoded protein: CASSLRSGGIDTQYF.

The chain links TRBV7-2 to TRBJ2-5, with D uncertain. CDR1 and CDR2 from the germline V gene are SGHTA and FQGNSA. Trimming removed 8 bases at V and 3 bases at J, with 10 bases between. CDR3 length: 12 amino acids. The CDR3 is CASAAWEETQYF. CDR3 DNA sequence: TGTGCCAGCGCCGCTTGGGAAGAGACCCAGTACTTC.

The chain combines TRBV27 with TRBJ1-5; TRBD1 is a possible D gene (5 bases). The CDR3 spans 15 residues. V lost 5 bases to trimming and J lost 7 bases, with 18 bases between them. From germline, CDR1 is MNHEY and CDR2 SMNVEV (reference sequence). The CDR3 protein is CASSPLGRGGQPQHF. In nucleotides, the CDR3 is TGTGCCAGCAGTCCCCTTGGGAGGGGCGGACAGCCCCAGCATTTT.